One and the same sample provided the 26 T cell receptor beta chains below, sequenced in a study of blood T cell repertoires in COVID-19. Profiling relied on immunoSEQ multiplex PCR, and the TCRdb table lists in-frame clones only, not all of them. The sample holds more than 300,000 clones, more than 85% seen once. Specimen: PBMCs or T cells enriched from blood (not recorded which). The receptors originated from a woman under 40 who had recovered from COVID-19.

The chain links TRBV3-1 (or the pseudogene TRBV3-2) to TRBJ2-7; a weak D match, TRBD2 (5 bases). CDR1 and CDR2 (germline): LGHDT, YNNKEL (reference sequence). Between the trimmed V and J ends, which lost 4 bases and 0 bases, there was a span of 19 bases. There are 17 residues in the CDR3. As DNA, the CDR3 is TGTGCCAGCAGCCCGGCGGGTATGAGCGGTTCCTCCTACGAGCAGTACTTC. This gives the protein CASSPAGMSGSSYEQYF.

The chain links TRBV6-1 to TRBJ1-2; D unclear. Germline values: CDR1 MNHNS, CDR2 SASEGT. Trimming left V 1 base short and J 8 bases short, with 14 bases between. The CDR3 is made up of 14 amino acids. The CDR3 DNA reads TGTGCCAGCAGTGAAGGCGGGTCCTCTATAGGCTACACCTTC. This sequence encodes CASSEGGSSIGYTF.

The CDR3 here is CASRTTGGELFF. The CDR3 DNA sequence: TGTGCCAGCAGGACGACAGGCGGGGAGCTGTTTTTT. This sequence joins TRBV7-2 and TRBJ2-2; D may be TRBD1 (6 bases). Germline assignment: CDR1 SGHTA and CDR2 FQGNSA. V lost 6 bases and J 7 bases, leaving 9 bases between the germline ends. The CDR3 consists of 12 residues.

V is TRBV27 and J is TRBJ1-6; a weak D match, TRBD1 (5 bases). Trimming removed 3 bases at V and 7 bases at J, with 16 bases between. Germline values: CDR1 MNHEY, CDR2 SMNVEV (reference sequence). This CDR3 region has 16 residues. Here the CDR3 reads CASSFGGPLANSPLHF. The DNA for the CDR3 is TGTGCCAGCAGTTTCGGGGGACCTCTTGCCAATTCACCCCTCCACTTT.

The CDR3 region is CASSPKTSGTYEQYF. The CDR3 DNA is TGTGCCAGCAGTCCTAAGACTAGCGGGACCTACGAGCAGTACTTC. The J gene is TRBJ2-7, the V gene TRBV6-5; TRBD2 matches at 11 bases. Germline-derived CDR1 and CDR2 are MNHEY and SVGAGI. The CDR3 covers 15 residues. The trim removed 5 bases at V and 2 bases at J, leaving 5 bases unmatched.

A word on this clone: Different DNA sequences within this sample yield the same CDR3. This chain joins TRBV28 and TRBJ1-2; perhaps TRBD1 as D (6 bases). Germline V gene lookup returns CDR1 MDHEN and CDR2 SYDVKM. The CDR3 is 12 residues long. V lost 8 bases and J lost 1, with 8 bases in between. CDR3: CASGGRNYGYTF. The CDR3 coding sequence is TGTGCCAGCGGGGGCCGTAACTATGGCTACACCTTC.

The chain carries TRBV24-1 and TRBJ1-2; D uncertain. Trimming took 9 bases from V and 5 from J, leaving 12 bases between them. The CDR3 is made up of 12 amino acids. CDR1 is KGHDR, CDR2 SFDVKD, per germline. Here the CDR3 DNA reads TGTGCCACCGAGAACTCTCTATATGGCTACACCTTC. This gives the protein CATENSLYGYTF.

The chain recombines TRBV12-3 or TRBV12-4 with TRBJ2-2; D is ambiguous. V was pared by 5 bases and J by 8 bases, with 12 bases between. The CDR3 runs 13 residues. CDR3 in amino acids: CASSLDSFGELFF. CDR3 nucleotides: TGTGCCAGCAGTCTAGACTCCTTTGGGGAGCTGTTTTTT.

This rearrangement joins TRBV18 to TRBJ1-5; the D gene is possibly TRBD1 (5 bases). V was cut by 6 bases and J by 4 bases, with 16 bases left in between. The germline V gene encodes CDR1 KGHSH and CDR2 LQKENI. The CDR3 has 15 amino acids. The CDR3 DNA follows: TGTGCCAGCTCTCTTCTGAGGGACTCGAATCAGCCCCAGCATTTT. Translating gives CASSLLRDSNQPQHF.

This sequence joins TRBV5-1 and TRBJ2-7, with 8 bases lining up with TRBD2. Germline V lookup: CDR1 SGHRS, CDR2 YFSETQ. Germline trimming cut 4 bases from V and 2 bases from J; bases unmatched to any gene: 5. The CDR3 covers 14 residues. The DNA for the CDR3 is TGCGCCAGCAGCCGTACTAGCGGCCCCTACGAGCAGTACTTC. Residues: CASSRTSGPYEQYF.

The V and J genes are TRBV19 and TRBJ2-1; 9 bases align to TRBD2. The CDR3 is 16 amino acids. The trim removed 1 base at V and 7 bases at J, leaving 8 bases unmatched. Germline CDR1 LNHDA, CDR2 SQIVND (reference sequence). The CDR3 reads CASSIVGLAGSNEQFF. CDR3 nucleotide sequence: TGTGCCAGTAGTATAGTAGGTCTAGCGGGAAGTAATGAGCAGTTCTTC.

The rearrangement joins TRBV5-4 to TRBJ2-7; D unclear. Trimming cost V 1 base and J 3 bases, with 11 bases left between them. The V gene's germline CDR1 is SGHNT and CDR2 YYREEE (reference sequence). This CDR3 has 14 amino acids. CDR3 in DNA: TGTGCCAGCAGCTTGTCCCTAGAAGTCTACGAGCAGTACTTC. Translation: CASSLSLEVYEQYF.

V is TRBV4-1 and J is TRBJ1-2; no firm D call. The V gene lost 5 bases and the J gene lost 1 base, with 8 bases spanning the gap. The CDR3 sequence is 13 residues long. The germline CDR1 and CDR2 sequences are MGHRA and YSYEKL. The CDR3 region is CASSETDNYGYTF. Written as DNA, the CDR3 is TGCGCCAGCAGCGAAACAGATAACTATGGCTACACCTTC.

The chain has TRBV6-5 and TRBJ2-5; TRBD2 agrees at 12 bases. The V gene end was trimmed by 6 bases and the J gene end by 5 bases; junction bases not matched to a gene: 7. CDR3 length: 15 residues. The germline CDR1 and CDR2 sequences are MNHEY and SVGAGI. As DNA, the CDR3 is TGTGCCAGCAGGAGGACTAGCGGGGTGTGGGAGACCCAGTACTTC. It yields the protein CASRRTSGVWETQYF.

The V and J genes are TRBV6-5 and TRBJ2-7; 7 bases fit TRBD2. Germline trimming cut 7 bases from V and 0 bases from J; bases unmatched to any gene: 6. Germline CDR1 MNHEY, CDR2 SVGAGI. CDR3 length equals 14 residues. CDR3 region: CASKASGLSYEQYF. DNA of the CDR3: TGTGCCAGCAAAGCTAGCGGCCTCTCCTACGAGCAGTACTTC.

This chain links TRBV27 with TRBJ2-1; 7 nucleotides align to TRBD1. CDR3 size: 15 residues. V gave up 6 bases and J gave up 4 bases; unmatched junction bases: 9. In germline, CDR1 is MNHEY, CDR2 SMNVEV (reference sequence). The CDR3 sequence: CASRIGTEGYNEQFF. The DNA of the CDR3 is TGTGCCAGCAGAATAGGGACAGAAGGATACAATGAGCAGTTCTTC.

The J gene is TRBJ1-1, the V gene TRBV18, with TRBD1 as a possible D gene (5 bases). CDR3 length: 14 amino acids. Per germline, CDR1 KGHSH and CDR2 LQKENI. V was pared by 3 bases and J by 4 bases, with 12 bases between. CDR3 bases: TGTGCCAGCTCACCGAACAGGAACCCCACTGAAGCTTTCTTT. Its translation: CASSPNRNPTEAFF.

The rearrangement uses TRBV24-1 and TRBJ2-2; 8 positions match TRBD1. The CDR3 is made up of 14 amino acids. Trimming at V came to 7 bases and at J to 1 base, leaving 1 base not matched to a gene. Germline V gene data show CDR1 as KGHDR and CDR2 as SFDVKD. Here the CDR3 reads CATRGTGNTGELFF. The CDR3 nucleotides are TGTGCCACCAGGGGGACAGGGAACACCGGGGAGCTGTTTTTT.

This chain connects TRBV9 to TRBJ1-2; no clear D gene. V lost 2 bases to trimming and J lost 5 bases, with 13 bases between them. The CDR3 spans 14 residues. The germline V gene encodes CDR1 SGDLS and CDR2 YYNGEE. CDR3: CASSVHDFDYGYTF. CDR3 nucleotide sequence: TGTGCCAGCAGCGTCCACGACTTTGATTATGGCTACACCTTC.

This clone was observed once. This chain connects TRBV5-1 to TRBJ2-3; 7 bases map to TRBD1. The germline V gene has CDR1 SGHRS and CDR2 YFSETQ. V lost 4 bases and J lost 2; bases outside the gene matches: 4. The CDR3 spans 14 residues. CDR3 amino acids: CASSKGQVTDTQYF. The CDR3 nucleotides read TGCGCCAGCAGCAAAGGACAGGTCACAGATACGCAGTATTTT.

The chain couples TRBV9 to TRBJ2-7; 9 nucleotides match TRBD1. V shed 4 bases, J shed 4 bases, and the junction held 9 bases outside the gene matches. The CDR3 spans 15 residues. Germline V gives CDR1 SGDLS, CDR2 YYNGEE. The CDR3, as DNA: TGTGCCAGCAGCCTAGGCCCGGACAGGGGTTACGAGCAGTACTTC. This encodes CASSLGPDRGYEQYF. The full variable domain, in which reference TRBV9 and TRBJ2-7 provide the parts outside the CDR3, is DSGVTQTPKHLITATGQRVTLRCSPRSGDLSVYWYQQSLDQGLQFLIQYYNGEERAKGNILERFSAQQFPDLHSELNLSSLELGDSALYFCASSLGPDRGYEQYFGPGTRLTVT.

V gene TRBV19 combines with J gene TRBJ1-5, with D unresolved. This CDR3 contains 14 residues. Deletions cut 7 bases from V and 3 bases from J, with 13 bases between. Germline-derived CDR1 and CDR2 are LNHDA and SQIVND (reference sequence). CDR3 bases: TGTGCCAGTAAAAAAGAGCCTAACAATCAGCCCCAGCATTTT. It encodes CASKKEPNNQPQHF. The variable domain in full, completed from reference TRBV19 and TRBJ1-5, reads DGGITQSPKYLFRKEGQNVTLSCEQNLNHDAMYWYRQDPGQGLRLIYYSQIVNDFQKGDIAEGYSVSREKKESFPLTVTSAQKNPTAFYLCASKKEPNNQPQHFGDGTRLSIL.

V and J are TRBV6-2 or TRBV6-3 and TRBJ2-1, with TRBD1 matching over 9 bases. Germline V gene sequence: CDR1 MNHEY, CDR2 SVGEGT. V lost 4 bases, J lost 5 bases, and 12 bases stayed unmatched. This CDR3 contains 17 residues. CDR3 in DNA: TGTGCCAGCAGTTCCTCCCCCCAGGGACAGGGTGACAATGAGCAGTTCTTC. Protein product: CASSSSPQGQGDNEQFF.

V gene TRBV7-2 combines with J gene TRBJ1-5; 7 bases agree with TRBD1. Looked up from germline, CDR1 is SGHTA and CDR2 is FQGNSA. The CDR3 runs to 17 residues. V was clipped by 3 bases and J by 2 bases; unmatched bases: 10. DNA of the CDR3: TGTGCCAGCAGCTTCGACAGGGTATCTTCAGGCAATCAGCCCCAGCATTTT. This codes for CASSFDRVSSGNQPQHF. The complete variable domain, with remaining parts taken from reference TRBV7-2 and TRBJ1-5, reads GAGVSQSPSNKVTEKGKDVELRCDPISGHTALYWYRQSLGQGLEFLIYFQGNSAPDKSGLPSDRFSAERTGGSVSTLTIQRTQQEDSAVYLCASSFDRVSSGNQPQHFGDGTRLSIL.

V and J are TRBV28 and TRBJ2-6, with 7 bases that match TRBD1. This CDR3 is 15 amino acids long. The ends lost 4 bases at V and 2 bases at J; junction bases unmatched: 2. CDR1 is MDHEN and CDR2 is SYDVKM in the germline V gene. CDR3 nucleotide sequence: TGTGCCAGCAGTTCCACAGGGGCTGGGGCCAACGTCCTGACTTTC. It codes for CASSSTGAGANVLTF.

This chain uses TRBV30 with TRBJ1-3, with D perhaps TRBD1 (6 bases). Germline V lookup: CDR1 GTSNPN, CDR2 SVGIG (reference sequence). Trimming shortened V by 3 bases and J by 3 bases, and 9 bases separated the two germline ends. This CDR3 contains 13 residues. The CDR3 reads CAWRDSNGNTIYF. Here the CDR3 DNA reads TGTGCCTGGAGGGACAGCAATGGAAACACCATATATTTT.